The 22 T cell receptor beta chains below all came from one sample that was sequenced in a study of T cells in Graves' hyperthyroidism and ophthalmopathy. Researchers amplified the TCR beta CDR3 regions from RNA transcripts. An initial round of RT-PCR targeting the TCR CDR3 relied on the HTBI primer set. TCRdb re-called the multiplex PCR reads with MiXCR, one entry per CDR3 protein. The table has hundreds of thousands of distinct CDR3 sequences, less than 30% seen once. Source material: blood. The receptors derive from a man aged 35 to 55 with Graves' hyperthyroidism that later progressed to Graves' ophthalmopathy.

This clonotype was seen more than once but under ten times. The V and J genes are TRBV6-1 and TRBJ1-2; tentative D call: TRBD1 (6 bases). The germline CDR1 and CDR2 sequences are MNHNS and SASEGT. V was shortened by 3 bases and J by 0 bases, with 11 bases between the two germline ends. The CDR3 contains 15 residues. The CDR3 bases are TGTGCCAGCAGTGAGTGGGGGACAACTAACTATGGCTACACCTTC. Protein product: CASSEWGTTNYGYTF.

This clonotype came up many times. This chain connects TRBV12-3 or TRBV12-4 to TRBJ1-2; D gene uncertain. Deletions cut 2 bases from V and 8 bases from J, with 18 bases between. The CDR3 consists of 15 residues. The CDR3, as DNA: TGTGCCAGCAGTTTAATGCAGTCATCTTACGGAGGCTACACCTTC. This sequence encodes CASSLMQSSYGGYTF.

V is TRBV24-1 and J is TRBJ2-7, with D perhaps given as TRBD1 or TRBD2 (5 bases each). CDR1 is KGHDR, CDR2 SFDVKD, per germline. Trimming left V 0 bases short and J 13 bases short, with 27 bases between. This CDR3 comprises 17 residues. In DNA form, the CDR3 reads TGTGCCACCAGTGATTTGGGACAAGCGCGCCGTGAGATGGGACCTTACTTC. Translating gives CATSDLGQARREMGPYF.

This clonotype occurred a few times. The V and J genes are TRBV28 and TRBJ1-1, with D hard to call. CDR3 size: 12 residues. Germline-derived CDR1 and CDR2 are MDHEN and SYDVKM. V lost 3 bases and J 11 bases, leaving 13 bases between the germline ends. CDR3 bases: TGTGCCAGCAGTTTTGAGGTAGGGATGGCTTTCTTT. Residues: CASSFEVGMAFF.

V usage is TRBV6-1 and J usage is TRBJ1-2, with D perhaps matching TRBD1 (5 bases). This CDR3 comprises 14 residues. Trimming left V 7 bases short and J 1 base short, with 13 bases between. The V gene's germline CDR1 is MNHNS and CDR2 SASEGT. This chain's CDR3 is CASTRGEVNYGYTF. The CDR3 nucleotides read TGTGCCAGCACTCGAGGGGAGGTTAACTATGGCTACACCTTC.

This rearrangement joins TRBV2 to TRBJ1-5, with no clear D. Germline assignment: CDR1 SNHLY and CDR2 FYNNEI. Deletions cut 4 bases from V and 5 bases from J, with 12 bases between. The CDR3 totals 14 residues. The CDR3, as DNA: TGTGCCAGCAGTGCGGAGGCGGGGTATCAGCCCCAGCATTTT. Its translation is CASSAEAGYQPQHF.

The sample holds one count of this clonotype. The gene calls are TRBV6-2 or TRBV6-3 and TRBJ2-7; D uncertain. CDR3 length equals 13 residues. V lost 5 bases and J lost 3, with 11 bases in between. CDR1 and CDR2 from the germline V gene are MNHEY and SVGEGT. The CDR3 region is CASSLNGDYEQYF. For the CDR3, the DNA is TGTGCCAGCAGTCTAAACGGCGACTACGAGCAGTACTTC.

This clonotype was seen only a few times. This chain joins TRBV27 and TRBJ2-5; 7 positions match TRBD2. The germline gives CDR1 MNHEY, CDR2 SMNVEV (reference sequence). Trimming at V came to 3 bases and at J to 5 bases, leaving 12 bases not matched to a gene. The CDR3 sequence is 16 residues long. CDR3 sequence (DNA): TGTGCCAGCAGTTTCCAACCGCCCGGGGGGTGGGAGACCCAGTACTTC. Its translation is CASSFQPPGGWETQYF.

The chain couples TRBV19 to TRBJ1-5; D is uncertain. This CDR3 has 15 residues. Germline V gene data show CDR1 as LNHDA and CDR2 as SQIVND (reference sequence). Trimming removed 3 bases from V and 2 bases from J, with 11 bases in between. CDR3 sequence: CASSIGPGGNQPQHF. DNA for the CDR3: TGTGCCAGTAGTATCGGGCCGGGAGGCAATCAGCCCCAGCATTTT. Full variable domain (missing parts from reference TRBV19 and TRBJ1-5): DGGITQSPKYLFRKEGQNVTLSCEQNLNHDAMYWYRQDPGQGLRLIYYSQIVNDFQKGDIAEGYSVSREKKESFPLTVTSAQKNPTAFYLCASSIGPGGNQPQHFGDGTRLSIL.

V gene TRBV12-3 or TRBV12-4 combines with J gene TRBJ2-5, with 9 bases fitting TRBD2. After removal of 3 bases from V and 3 bases from J, the junction contained 5 bases not matched to a gene. The CDR3 is 15 residues long. The CDR3 sequence: CASSFGAGGEETQYF. The CDR3 region has the DNA TGTGCCAGCAGTTTTGGGGCGGGAGGGGAAGAGACCCAGTACTTC.

This clonotype showed up many times. V gene TRBV30 combines with J gene TRBJ1-6; 7 bases are shared with TRBD1. The CDR3 spans 14 residues. With V trimmed by 4 bases and J by 9 bases, 9 bases remained unmatched. Germline V gene data show CDR1 as GTSNPN and CDR2 as SVGIG (reference sequence). The CDR3: CAWTGGSQRSPLHF. In DNA form, the CDR3 reads TGTGCCTGGACAGGGGGAAGCCAGCGTTCACCCCTCCACTTT.

Many counts were recorded for this clonotype. V is TRBV29-1 and J is TRBJ2-2; 7 bases fit TRBD2. J was trimmed by 1 base and V by 5 bases; bases with no gene match: 4. Germline V CDR1 and CDR2: SQVTM, ANQGSEA. The CDR3 is 14 amino acids. Here the CDR3 reads CSVSWGGNTGELFF. The CDR3 coding sequence is TGCAGCGTTTCATGGGGGGGGAACACCGGGGAGCTGTTTTTT.

This chain joins TRBV4-1 and TRBJ2-7, with D perhaps matching TRBD2 (6 bases). The CDR3 totals 16 residues. The V gene lost 0 bases and the J gene lost 0 bases, with 12 bases spanning the gap. The germline V gene has CDR1 MGHRA and CDR2 YSYEKL. CDR3 region: CASSQDLPSDSYEQYF. DNA of the CDR3: TGCGCCAGCAGCCAAGATCTGCCTAGCGACTCCTACGAGCAGTACTTC.

This clonotype was seen ten or more times. The CDR3 here is CASSTHRNTEAFF. In DNA, the CDR3 is TGTGCCAGCAGCACCCACAGGAACACTGAAGCTTTCTTT. J is TRBJ1-1 and V is TRBV7-3; D uncertain. V gave up 5 bases and J gave up 1 base, with 8 bases separating them. Germline V gives CDR1 SGHTA, CDR2 FQGTGA. The CDR3 is 13 residues long.

This clonotype has ten or more counts. The V call is TRBV30, the J call TRBJ1-1; no reliable D call. Per the germline V gene, CDR1 is GTSNPN and CDR2 is SVGIG (reference sequence). Trimming took 4 bases from V and 5 from J, leaving 11 bases between them. The CDR3 runs 12 residues. In nucleotides, the CDR3 is TGTGCCTGGACCCGACTCAGGACTGAAGCTTTCTTT. Translated, it gives CAWTRLRTEAFF.

This clonotype was counted at least ten times. V usage is TRBV10-1 and J usage is TRBJ2-5; D call uncertain. There are 15 residues in the CDR3. The germline V gene has CDR1 WNHNN and CDR2 SYGVQD (reference sequence). V lost 0 bases and J 4 bases, leaving 12 bases between the germline ends. The CDR3 sequence is CASSESSRSGETQYF. CDR3 bases: TGCGCCAGCAGTGAGTCGAGCAGATCTGGAGAGACCCAGTACTTC.

This clonotype occurred many times. The chain carries TRBV28 and TRBJ2-7; no definite D call. This CDR3 is built from 11 residues. Trimming took off 7 bases at V and 3 bases at J, with 7 bases between the two ends. Germline CDR1 MDHEN, CDR2 SYDVKM. The CDR3: CASKANYEQYF. The DNA of the CDR3 is TGTGCCAGCAAAGCGAACTACGAGCAGTACTTC.

V usage is TRBV11-2 and J usage is TRBJ2-7, with 7 bases aligning to TRBD2. V lost 4 bases and J lost 6; bases outside the gene matches: 6. The CDR3 has 13 residues. Per germline, CDR1 SGHAT and CDR2 FQNNGV. The CDR3 sequence is CASSYGLEGEQYF. The CDR3 DNA is TGTGCCAGCAGCTACGGACTAGAAGGCGAGCAGTACTTC.

This clonotype was seen ten or more times. The V and J genes are TRBV12-3 or TRBV12-4 and TRBJ2-5, with D maybe TRBD1 (6 bases). The CDR3 runs 15 residues. The ends were cut back, 3 bases at V and 1 base at J, with 12 bases in the middle. The CDR3 region is CASSLGAEVQETQYF. The CDR3 DNA follows: TGTGCCAGCAGTTTGGGGGCGGAGGTCCAAGAGACCCAGTACTTC.

The sample holds many counts of this clonotype. The chain employs TRBV20-1 and TRBJ1-2, with TRBD1 as a possible D gene (6 bases). The CDR3 extends over 13 amino acids. Germline V gene sequence: CDR1 DFQATT, CDR2 SNEGSKA (reference sequence). V was cut by 3 bases and J by 3 bases, with 11 bases left in between. CDR3 DNA: TGCAGTGCTAGTAAGGGGGGTGACTATGGCTACACCTTC. This codes for CSASKGGDYGYTF.

This clonotype came up many times. V gene TRBV20-1 combines with J gene TRBJ2-7, with 12 bases lining up with TRBD2. This CDR3 contains 15 residues. Germline CDR1 is DFQATT and CDR2 is SNEGSKA (reference sequence). Unmatched junction bases numbered 6, after V lost 6 bases and J lost 0 bases. CDR3 in DNA: TGCAGTGCACCGACTAGCGGGAGCATCTCCTACGAGCAGTACTTC. Protein: CSAPTSGSISYEQYF.

The sample holds many counts of this clonotype. The chain recombines TRBV4-1 with TRBJ1-5; tentatively, D is TRBD1 (5 bases). There are 16 residues in the CDR3. Trimming shortened V by 1 base and J by 9 bases, and 19 bases separated the two germline ends. Germline CDR1 is MGHRA and CDR2 is YSYEKL. The CDR3 bases are TGCGCCAGCAGCCAAGTATGGGGCGGGGCCGGGGTGCCCCAGCATTTT. It yields the protein CASSQVWGGAGVPQHF.